A single sample gave rise to the 31 T cell receptor beta chains below, sequenced in a study of CD8 T cells in Susac syndrome. After extraction with the RNeasy kit, about 0.5 to 1 ug of the RNA was reverse transcribed using random hexamers. MiXCR, applied by TCRdb to the immunoSEQ multiplex PCR reads, yields one record per CDR3 protein. The data show 200,000 to 300,000 distinct CDR3 sequences, around 96% seen once. Sequenced sample: CD4+ T cells from PBMCs. These receptors were obtained from a human donor with Susac syndrome.

The chain carries TRBV28 and TRBJ2-1; 7 bases line up with TRBD2. Trimming took 7 bases from V and 6 from J; bases not matched to a gene: 6. The CDR3 covers 13 residues. Germline values: CDR1 MDHEN, CDR2 SYDVKM. The CDR3 region has the DNA TGTGCCAGCACCCTACTAGCGACCAATGAGCAGTTCTTC. Residues: CASTLLATNEQFF.

V gene TRBV5-4 combines with J gene TRBJ2-7, with 10 positions matching TRBD1. Germline assignment: CDR1 SGHNT and CDR2 YYREEE (reference sequence). Germline trimming cut 4 bases from V and 2 bases from J; bases unmatched to any gene: 9. This CDR3 spans 16 amino acids. CDR3 region: CASSLPLGQGTYEQYF. In nucleotides, the CDR3 is TGTGCCAGCAGCCTCCCATTGGGACAGGGGACCTACGAGCAGTACTTC.

The chain carries TRBV30 and TRBJ2-4; the D is unclear. Trimming took 3 bases from V and 0 from J, leaving 6 bases between them. The CDR3 runs to 13 residues. Germline V gene sequence: CDR1 GTSNPN, CDR2 SVGIG (reference sequence). The CDR3 reads CAWSGVAKNIQYF. The CDR3 DNA is TGTGCCTGGAGCGGTGTAGCCAAAAACATTCAGTACTTC.

This clonotype was recorded only once. The chain combines TRBV29-1 with TRBJ2-3; D not certain. The CDR3 is 11 amino acids. CDR1 SQVTM and CDR2 ANQGSEA come from the germline V gene. The ends were cut back, 7 bases at V and 3 bases at J, with 8 bases in the middle. CDR3 amino acids: CSADGTDTQYF. The CDR3, as DNA: TGCAGCGCAGACGGGACAGATACGCAGTATTTT.

This sequence joins TRBV24-1 and TRBJ2-2, with D uncertain. The CDR3 has 9 residues. In germline, CDR1 is KGHDR, CDR2 SFDVKD. This chain's CDR3 is CANTGELFF. In DNA, the CDR3 is TGTGCGAACACCGGGGAGCTGTTTTTT.

V gene TRBV7-2 combines with J gene TRBJ2-3, with D possibly matching TRBD1 (6 bases). CDR1 and CDR2 from the germline V gene are SGHTA and FQGNSA. Trimming took off 2 bases at V and 1 base at J, with 10 bases between the two ends. This CDR3 is 15 amino acids long. CDR3 coding DNA: TGTGCCAGCAGCTTACAGGGGCCCGGCACAGATACGCAGTATTTT. Its protein is CASSLQGPGTDTQYF.

For the CDR3, the DNA is TGTGCTAGTGGTTTCCCCCTAGAGAATGAGCAGTTCTTC. Protein: CASGFPLENEQFF. The V and J genes are TRBV12-5 and TRBJ2-1; D not certain. The CDR3 spans 13 residues. Trimming removed 3 bases from V and 7 bases from J, with 10 bases in between. Germline V lookup: CDR1 LGHNT, CDR2 FRNRAP.

The CDR3 DNA reads as TGTGCCAGCTCCATCTTCTCGTACACAGATACGCAGTATTTT. Translating it yields CASSIFSYTDTQYF. This chain joins TRBV28 and TRBJ2-3; D call uncertain. V was shortened by 8 bases and J by 2 bases, with 14 bases between the two germline ends. This CDR3 is built from 14 residues. CDR1 is MDHEN, CDR2 SYDVKM, per germline. Complete variable domain (other parts from reference TRBV28 and TRBJ2-3): DVKVTQSSRYLVKRTGEKVFLECVQDMDHENMFWYRQDPGLGLRLIYFSYDVKMKEKGDIPEGYSVSREKKERFSLILESASTNQTSMYLCASSIFSYTDTQYFGPGTRLTVL.

The chain links TRBV11-2 to TRBJ1-2; 7 nucleotides align to TRBD1. CDR1 is SGHAT and CDR2 is FQNNGV in the germline V gene. CDR3 size: 15 residues. Losses at the gene ends were 4 bases for V and 4 bases for J; bases not matched to a gene: 9. The CDR3 DNA sequence: TGTGCCAGCAGCTACCCCCGGGACAGAGTCTATGGCTACACCTTC. Protein: CASSYPRDRVYGYTF.

The sample holds one count of this clonotype. The chain recombines TRBV5-1 with TRBJ2-2, with TRBD2 matching 9 bases. The germline V gene has CDR1 SGHRS and CDR2 YFSETQ. The junction had 5 bases not matched to a gene; V was cut back by 9 bases and J by 8 bases. The CDR3 runs 12 residues. The CDR3 here is CATRTSVGELFF. CDR3 nucleotides: TGCGCCACCCGGACTAGCGTAGGGGAGCTGTTTTTT.

The J gene is TRBJ2-7, the V gene TRBV15; no firm D call. From germline, CDR1 is LNHNV and CDR2 YYDKDF (reference sequence). The CDR3 spans 15 residues. Trimming removed 5 bases at V and 2 bases at J, with 16 bases between. CDR3 bases: TGTGCCACCAGCGAACCCGGCTCTCCCACCTACGAGCAGTACTTC. This sequence encodes CATSEPGSPTYEQYF. Based on the CDR3 plus reference TRBV15 and TRBJ2-7, the full variable domain is DAMVIQNPRYQVTQFGKPVTLSCSQTLNHNVMYWYQQKSSQAPKLLFHYYDKDFNNEADTPDNFQSRRPNTSFCFLDIRSPGLGDTAMYLCATSEPGSPTYEQYFGPGTRLTVT.

The V call is TRBV5-1, the J call TRBJ2-1, with unresolved D. CDR3 length: 15 residues. Germline CDR1 is SGHRS and CDR2 is YFSETQ. Between the trimmed V and J ends, which lost 4 bases and 5 bases, there was a span of 16 bases. In nucleotides, the CDR3 is TGCGCCAGCAGCCCACCGAGGTCCCCCAACAATGAGCAGTTCTTC. The encoded protein is CASSPPRSPNNEQFF.

This chain links TRBV5-1 with TRBJ2-1; 8 bases are a match to TRBD2. The CDR3 contains 17 residues. Germline V gene data show CDR1 as SGHRS and CDR2 as YFSETQ. Losses at the gene ends were 2 bases for V and 0 bases for J; bases not matched to a gene: 7. CDR3 residues: CASSLSFAGGSYNEQFF. DNA for the CDR3: TGCGCCAGCAGCTTATCGTTCGCGGGAGGCTCCTACAATGAGCAGTTCTTC.

The V gene is TRBV30, the J gene TRBJ2-7, with D tentatively TRBD1 (5 bases). V dropped 8 bases and J dropped 0 bases, with 17 bases sitting between them. The CDR3 totals 14 residues. The V gene's germline CDR1 is GTSNPN and CDR2 SVGIG (reference sequence). The CDR3 spells CAHDVQGLSYEQYF. Here the CDR3 DNA reads TGTGCCCATGACGTCCAGGGCCTCTCCTACGAGCAGTACTTC. The complete variable domain, with remaining parts taken from reference TRBV30 and TRBJ2-7, reads SQTIHQWPATLVQPVGSPLSLECTVEGTSNPNLYWYRQAAGRGLQLLFYSVGIGQISSEVPQNLSASRPQDRQFILSSKKLLLSDSGFYLCAHDVQGLSYEQYFGPGTRLTVT.

This chain joins TRBV6-5 and TRBJ2-1; TRBD2 might be the D (5 bases). This CDR3 region has 15 residues. The germline CDR1 and CDR2 sequences are MNHEY and SVGAGI. The V end lost 5 bases, the J end lost 8 bases, and 19 bases lay between the germline ends. The CDR3 spells CASSPHPTRVDEQFF. The CDR3 coding sequence is TGTGCCAGCAGTCCCCACCCCACGAGGGTGGATGAGCAGTTCTTC.

This clonotype was found once. The chain combines TRBV9 with TRBJ2-1, with D perhaps TRBD2 (7 bases). Germline V gene sequence: CDR1 SGDLS, CDR2 YYNGEE. The V end lost 6 bases, the J end lost 6 bases, and 19 bases lay between the germline ends. The length of the CDR3 is 15 residues. The CDR3 region is CASNPYVGGGNEQFF. CDR3 nucleotide sequence: TGTGCCAGCAACCCCTATGTGGGAGGGGGCAATGAGCAGTTCTTC.

This chain links TRBV11-2 with TRBJ1-1, with a tentative D call TRBD1 (5 bases). The V gene lost 3 bases and the J gene lost 2 bases, with 7 bases spanning the gap. CDR3 length: 13 amino acids. Germline V gene data show CDR1 as SGHAT and CDR2 as FQNNGV. CDR3 sequence (DNA): TGTGCCAGCAGCTTGGACATAAACACTGAAGCTTTCTTT. This codes for CASSLDINTEAFF.

This chain joins TRBV7-2 and TRBJ1-1; TRBD1 is a possible D gene (5 bases). This CDR3 spans 13 amino acids. Trimming shortened V by 5 bases and J by 7 bases, and 14 bases separated the two germline ends. In germline, CDR1 is SGHTA, CDR2 FQGNSA. The CDR3 DNA is TGTGCCAGCAGCCTCACTGGGACGAGTGAAGCTTTCTTT. Encoded protein: CASSLTGTSEAFF. Variable domain in full (rest from reference TRBV7-2 and TRBJ1-1): GAGVSQSPSNKVTEKGKDVELRCDPISGHTALYWYRQSLGQGLEFLIYFQGNSAPDKSGLPSDRFSAERTGGSVSTLTIQRTQQEDSAVYLCASSLTGTSEAFFGQGTRLTVV.

The chain combines TRBV27 with TRBJ2-7, with D perhaps TRBD2 (7 bases). Germline CDR1 is MNHEY and CDR2 is SMNVEV (reference sequence). The V and J ends lost 2 bases and 6 bases respectively, with 17 bases between them. The CDR3 is 15 residues long. The DNA for the CDR3 is TGTGCCAGCAGTTTAGTAGGGGGGAGGGCCGTCGAGCAGTACTTC. Encoded protein: CASSLVGGRAVEQYF.

The V call is TRBV5-1, the J call TRBJ2-1; D may be TRBD2 (6 bases). CDR3 length equals 16 residues. The V gene lost 0 bases and the J gene lost 0 bases, with 10 bases spanning the gap. Germline CDR1 reads SGHRS; CDR2 reads YFSETQ. In DNA, the CDR3 is TGCGCCAGCAGCTTGGACGGGAGTATCTCCTACAATGAGCAGTTCTTC. Translation gives CASSLDGSISYNEQFF.

This chain connects TRBV3-1 to TRBJ2-5, with D hard to call. Germline V lookup: CDR1 LGHDT, CDR2 YNNKEL (reference sequence). The CDR3 sequence is 15 residues long. The V end was cut by 0 bases, the J end by 5 bases, with 13 bases between. CDR3 nucleotide sequence: TGTGCCAGCAGCCAAGATTTTCCTGGGGTGGAGACCCAGTACTTC. Protein: CASSQDFPGVETQYF.

The chain carries TRBV29-1 and TRBJ2-5; D possibly corresponds to TRBD1 (6 bases). Trimming shortened V by 5 bases and J by 4 bases, and 17 bases separated the two germline ends. The CDR3 is 14 residues long. The germline V gene has CDR1 SQVTM and CDR2 ANQGSEA. Written as DNA, the CDR3 is TGCAGCGTTCTCCCGGGACAAGGTGTAGAGACCCAGTACTTC. It is translated as CSVLPGQGVETQYF.

The chain has TRBV29-1 and TRBJ1-4; the match to TRBD1 covers 7 bases. CDR1 is SQVTM and CDR2 is ANQGSEA in the germline V gene. The CDR3 is 15 residues long. V was clipped by 7 bases and J by 7 bases; unmatched bases: 15. The CDR3 DNA sequence: TGCAGCGCCGGGACAGACCCAGCGGATGGTGAAAAACTGTTTTTT. Its protein is CSAGTDPADGEKLFF.

This clonotype was recorded only once. V is TRBV4-1 and J is TRBJ2-5; D gene ambiguous. Trimming cost V 5 bases and J 5 bases, with 12 bases left between them. The CDR3 sequence is 13 residues long. CDR1 is MGHRA and CDR2 is YSYEKL in the germline V gene. For the CDR3, the DNA is TGCGCCAGCAGCTGGGTGAGGCGTGAGACCCAGTACTTC. Translating gives CASSWVRRETQYF.

The CDR3 reads CASSSREEQYF. Here the CDR3 DNA reads TGTGCCAGCAGCTCGAGGGAGGAGCAGTACTTC. This chain uses TRBV7-9 with TRBJ2-7, with D maybe TRBD2 (5 bases). Germline V CDR1 and CDR2: SEHNR, FQNEAQ (reference sequence). This CDR3 is built from 11 residues. Between the trimmed V and J ends, which lost 4 bases and 7 bases, there was a span of 8 bases.

This chain links TRBV18 with TRBJ2-7; TRBD2 might be the D (5 bases). Per the germline V gene, CDR1 is KGHSH and CDR2 is LQKENI. This CDR3 has 14 residues. V dropped 1 base and J dropped 1 base, with 8 bases sitting between them. CDR3 nucleotide sequence: TGTGCCAGCTCACCACGGACTGAATCCTACGAGCAGTACTTC. This sequence encodes CASSPRTESYEQYF.

The chain recombines TRBV29-1 with TRBJ1-5; TRBD1 might be the D (6 bases). CDR1 and CDR2 from the germline V gene are SQVTM and ANQGSEA. The CDR3 covers 14 residues. The ends were cut back, 4 bases at V and 7 bases at J, with 17 bases in the middle. In DNA, the CDR3 is TGCAGCGTTGTAGTCCAGGACGGACAGCAGCCCCAGCATTTT. It yields the protein CSVVVQDGQQPQHF. Using reference TRBV29-1 and TRBJ1-5 for the parts outside the CDR3, the full variable domain is SAVISQKPSRDICQRGTSLTIQCQVDSQVTMMFWYRQQPGQSLTLIATANQGSEATYESGFVIDKFPISRPNLTFSTLTVSNMSPEDSSIYLCSVVVQDGQQPQHFGDGTRLSIL.

The V call is TRBV18, the J call TRBJ1-4; D remains ambiguous. This CDR3 is 14 amino acids long. Germline CDR1 and CDR2: KGHSH and LQKENI. Trimming took off 3 bases at V and 6 bases at J, with 11 bases between the two ends. For the CDR3, the DNA is TGTGCCAGCTCACCCGACCGAGAGGATGAAAAACTGTTTTTT. It yields the protein CASSPDREDEKLFF.

A single count supports this clonotype. The rearrangement uses TRBV7-3 and TRBJ2-3; a weak D match, TRBD1 (5 bases). Trimming took 4 bases from V and 6 from J, leaving 11 bases between them. CDR1 is SGHTA, CDR2 FQGTGA, per germline. The CDR3 extends over 13 amino acids. The CDR3 is CASSYGSGDTQYF. As DNA, the CDR3 is TGTGCCAGCAGCTACGGCTCAGGGGATACGCAGTATTTT. Supplemented by reference TRBV7-3 and TRBJ2-3, the full variable domain reads GAGVSQTPSNKVTEKGKYVELRCDPISGHTALYWYRQSLGQGPEFLIYFQGTGAADDSGLPNDRFFAVRPEGSVSTLKIQRTERGDSAVYLCASSYGSGDTQYFGPGTRLTVL.

This clonotype is a singleton in its sample. This rearrangement joins TRBV29-1 to TRBJ2-1, with D perhaps matching TRBD2 (6 bases). CDR1 and CDR2 (germline): SQVTM, ANQGSEA. The CDR3 loop spans 13 amino acids. The CDR3 bases are TGCACTGCGGGGAGGTCCCTAGGGAATGAGCAGTTCTTC. As protein: CTAGRSLGNEQFF.

The chain has TRBV9 and TRBJ2-7; D is possibly TRBD2 (6 bases). CDR3 length: 16 amino acids. CDR1 SGDLS and CDR2 YYNGEE come from the germline V gene. V was trimmed by 2 bases and J by 0 bases, leaving 15 bases between them. CDR3 DNA sequence: TGTGCCAGCAGCGTCGATCCCGGGACTTCCTCCTACGAGCAGTACTTC. It specifies CASSVDPGTSSYEQYF.